The source of this T cell receptor (beta chain) is a study of monozygotic twins with inflammatory bowel disease. Study-wide findings and caveats: Ultimately, a single strong signal or clonotype associated with IBD was not supported.

On this clonotype: Its antigen is as yet unknown.

There are 13 residues in the CDR3. Per the germline V gene, CDR1 is MGHRA and CDR2 is YSYEKL. Using eight separate reactions per sample, the authors generated cDNA. Each CDR3 protein gets one entry in TCRdb, which reprocessed the 5' RACE reads and gives no DNA. The table lists about 140,000 distinct CDR3 sequences, with under 2.5% in the top ten. The sequence was obtained from a human donor with ulcerative colitis or Crohn's disease, or a healthy co-twin of an affected twin (not recorded which). Specimen: blood. The chain joins TRBV4-1 to TRBJ1-1. The CDR3: CASSLRGNTEAFF.